This passage covers 16 T cell receptor beta chains from one sample sequenced in a study of blood T cell repertoires in COVID-19. TCRdb keeps only in-frame clones here, not all; method: immunoSEQ multiplex PCR. The sample lists some 21,000 clones; just over 85% were seen once. The sequenced material came from peripheral blood. The receptors here all came from a woman aged 80 or over with active or convalescent COVID-19.

The rearrangement joins TRBV3-1 (or the pseudogene TRBV3-2) to TRBJ2-3, with D possibly being TRBD1 (6 bases). V was clipped by 4 bases and J by 8 bases, with 7 bases between them. Germline V lookup: CDR1 LGHDT, CDR2 YNNKEL (reference sequence). The CDR3 contains 11 residues. The CDR3 reads CASSLQGTQYF. The CDR3 coding sequence is TGTGCCAGCAGCCTACAGGGTACGCAGTATTTT.

The CDR3 reads CASSLGDRGLETQYF. The CDR3 nucleotides read TGCGCCAGCAGCTTGGGTGACAGGGGGTTGGAGACCCAGTACTTC. The rearrangement links TRBV5-1 to TRBJ2-5, with 9 nucleotides matching TRBD1. The CDR3 is 15 residues long. V was pared by 0 bases and J by 5 bases, with 5 bases of the junction left unmatched. From germline, CDR1 is SGHRS and CDR2 YFSETQ.

This clone has more than one count but fewer than ten. V is TRBV24-1 and J is TRBJ1-4; 9 bases line up with TRBD1. Trimming at V came to 3 bases and at J to 8 bases, leaving 6 bases not matched to a gene. The germline gives CDR1 KGHDR, CDR2 SFDVKD. The CDR3 has 15 residues. The CDR3 loop reads CATSDPQTGGEKLFF. The CDR3 DNA reads TGTGCCACCAGTGATCCCCAGACAGGGGGAGAAAAACTGTTTTTT.

The rearrangement joins TRBV5-4 to TRBJ2-7; 9 bases fit TRBD1. Losses at the gene ends were 4 bases for V and 5 bases for J; bases not matched to a gene: 4. CDR3 length: 13 amino acids. The germline CDR1 and CDR2 sequences are SGHNT and YYREEE (reference sequence). DNA for the CDR3: TGTGCCAGCAGCGGGGGACAGGGAAACGAGCAGTACTTC. It encodes CASSGGQGNEQYF.

V and J are TRBV4-1 and TRBJ1-1; 8 bases match TRBD1. The CDR3 has 16 residues. Losses at the gene ends were 1 base for V and 4 bases for J; bases not matched to a gene: 8. Germline-derived CDR1 and CDR2 are MGHRA and YSYEKL. The CDR3 nucleotides are TGCGCCAGCAGCCAAGGCGCGACAGGGGAGGCCACTGAAGCTTTCTTT. It translates to CASSQGATGEATEAFF.

The genes are TRBV10-3 and TRBJ1-5; D is perhaps TRBD1 (6 bases). Germline assignment: CDR1 ENHRY and CDR2 SYGVKD. V was cut by 3 bases and J by 9 bases, with 21 bases left in between. The CDR3 covers 16 residues. The CDR3 DNA is TGTGCCATCAGTGATGGTGGACAGTACGACTTTCGGCCCCAGCATTTT. It yields the protein CAISDGGQYDFRPQHF.

About this clone: Other nucleotide sequences in the sample specify the same CDR3. The chain carries TRBV19 and TRBJ1-1; no firm D call. CDR1 is LNHDA and CDR2 is SQIVND in the germline V gene (reference sequence). The CDR3 runs 14 residues. V was clipped by 3 bases and J by 1 base, with 9 bases between them. This CDR3 reads CASSIDPGNTEAFF. The CDR3, as DNA: TGTGCCAGTAGTATTGATCCAGGGAACACTGAAGCTTTCTTT.

The chain combines TRBV28 with TRBJ2-3; 9 bases agree with TRBD2. This CDR3 comprises 15 residues. Germline V gene lookup returns CDR1 MDHEN and CDR2 SYDVKM. V lost 6 bases to trimming and J lost 4 bases; unmatched junction nucleotides: 8. The CDR3 protein is CASSSSGTGPDTQYF. The CDR3 DNA reads as TGTGCCAGCAGCTCTAGCGGGACGGGTCCAGATACGCAGTATTTT.

The chain recombines TRBV4-2 with TRBJ1-5; 7 bases are shared with TRBD1. The germline CDR1 and CDR2 sequences are LGHNA and YNFKEQ. J was trimmed by 7 bases and V by 2 bases; bases with no gene match: 17. CDR3 length equals 18 residues. The CDR3 region is CASSQRGTADSLNQPQHF. For the CDR3, the DNA is TGTGCCAGCAGCCAACGCGGGACAGCCGACTCCTTAAACCAGCCCCAGCATTTT.

This clone was seen a single time. The chain employs TRBV19 and TRBJ2-2, with TRBD1 identical over 8 bases. The ends lost 5 bases at V and 5 bases at J; junction bases unmatched: 10. The CDR3 is made up of 16 amino acids. Germline assignment: CDR1 LNHDA and CDR2 SQIVND (reference sequence). The CDR3 region is CASSPRTGLMTGELFF. The CDR3 DNA reads TGTGCCAGTAGTCCCCGGACAGGGTTGATGACCGGGGAGCTGTTTTTT.

The genes are TRBV11-2 and TRBJ2-1; the D is unclear. Germline V gene lookup returns CDR1 SGHAT and CDR2 FQNNGV. The CDR3 has 11 residues. Trimming took 1 base from V and 7 from J, leaving 2 bases between them. The CDR3 sequence: CASSLANEQFF. Here the CDR3 DNA reads TGTGCCAGCAGCTTAGCAAATGAGCAGTTCTTC.

The chain has TRBV28 and TRBJ2-7; TRBD1 agrees at 8 bases. This CDR3 has 14 residues. Germline-derived CDR1 and CDR2 are MDHEN and SYDVKM. The V gene end was trimmed by 0 bases and the J gene end by 5 bases; junction bases not matched to a gene: 3. CDR3 nucleotides: TGTGCCAGCAGTTTATGGACAGGGGTTGACGAGCAGTACTTC. Translating it yields CASSLWTGVDEQYF.

V gene TRBV6-5 combines with J gene TRBJ1-2; 7 bases agree with TRBD1. The junction had 3 bases not matched to a gene; V was cut back by 5 bases and J by 3 bases. Per the germline V gene, CDR1 is MNHEY and CDR2 is SVGAGI. The CDR3 totals 13 residues. The DNA for the CDR3 is TGTGCCAGCAGTCAACAGGGGCACTATGGCTACACCTTC. Residues: CASSQQGHYGYTF.

The chain has TRBV7-6 and TRBJ2-7; 14 nucleotides match TRBD2. Germline trimming cut 5 bases from V and 2 bases from J; bases unmatched to any gene: 11. CDR3 length: 18 residues. The germline V gene encodes CDR1 SGHVS and CDR2 FNYEAQ. The DNA of the CDR3 is TGTGCCAGCAGCCCTATTCAAGGGACTAGCGGGGGCGCCTACGAGCAGTACTTC. Protein product: CASSPIQGTSGGAYEQYF.

V and J are TRBV24-1 and TRBJ2-3, with 10 bases matching TRBD2. CDR1 and CDR2 from the germline V gene are KGHDR and SFDVKD. J gave up 7 bases and V 7 bases, and 7 bases lay outside the gene matches. The CDR3 runs to 14 residues. CDR3 bases: TGTGCCACCAGCCTAGCGGGAGATATGCATACGCAGTATTTT. Its translation is CATSLAGDMHTQYF.

The chain combines TRBV28 with TRBJ2-7; 15 nucleotides align to TRBD2. The CDR3 contains 17 residues. In germline, CDR1 is MDHEN, CDR2 SYDVKM. V gave up 4 bases and J gave up 4 bases; unmatched junction bases: 8. The CDR3 bases are TGTGCCAGCAGTTCCGGACTAGCGGGAGGGCCTAGATACGAGCAGTACTTC. This sequence encodes CASSSGLAGGPRYEQYF.